The entry that follows covers one TCR beta chain sequence. Its antigen remains unknown. This CDR3 has 14 residues. The germline V gene has CDR1 SGHTA and CDR2 FQGNSA. V lost 3 bases to trimming and J lost 6 bases; unmatched junction nucleotides: 6. The data are from a study of cytotoxic CD8 clonotypes in ibrutinib-treated CLL. Study context: Response sampling occurred after a median around 11 months of treatment (range 6 to 36).

Study conclusions and caveats: Upon ibrutinib response clonality rose, and upon progression it fell back toward baseline. Public clonotypes proved infrequent, and on treatment they shrank or remained steady.

Profiled with immunoSEQ multiplex PCR; TCRdb holds only in-frame clones, not every one. The sample lists some 300,000 clones, roughly 85% occurring once. The chain recombines TRBV7-2 with TRBJ2-7, with 9 bases that match TRBD2. This clonotype was sampled from a human donor with chronic lymphocytic leukemia. Sample: PBMCs, taken before ibrutinib treatment. This chain's CDR3 is CASSLNSGSREQYF. The DNA of the CDR3 is TGTGCCAGCAGCTTGAATAGCGGGAGTCGCGAGCAGTACTTC.